These T cell receptor beta chains were read from a single sample in a study of Ad26.COV2.S vaccination and SARS-CoV-2 variants. The data were produced by immunoSEQ multiplex PCR, yet TCRdb's version contains in-frame clones alone and is incomplete. The data contain 200,000 to 250,000 clones, approximately 87% of them singletons. Here the sequenced sample was peripheral blood, taken in a trial of Ad26.COV2.S vaccine versus placebo. The receptors come from a person aged 18-65 years who received the Ad26.COV2.S COVID-19 vaccine or a placebo. Both conserved end residues are part of each CDR3. D genes are given only for firm matches.

CASSSTSGTDTQYF	TRBJ2-3	TRBD2	TRBV18
CASSLDMTGGYEQYF	TRBJ2-7	TRBD1	TRBV28
CASRGLAGGPIDEQYF	TRBJ2-7	TRBD2	TRBV2
CASSWSPNEQFF	TRBJ2-1	.	TRBV7-9
CASSLGPNTGELFF	TRBJ2-2	.	TRBV5-8
CASSYHESANYGYTF	TRBJ1-2	.	TRBV6-5
CASSLWEGVYIGELFF	TRBJ2-2	.	TRBV7-2
CASSERSGRSTDTQYF	TRBJ2-3	.	TRBV10-1
CASSSSSGGSYNEQFF	TRBJ2-1	TRBD2	TRBV7-2
CASSAEGGGSYEQYF	TRBJ2-7	.	TRBV18
CASSWGTVQETQYF	TRBJ2-5	TRBD1	TRBV7-9
CATSGRQGRADTQYF	TRBJ2-3	TRBD1	TRBV15
CASSPPWGAANYGYTF	TRBJ1-2	.	TRBV28